This T cell receptor (beta chain) appears in the sequencing data of a study of T-cell memory formation after mild COVID-19. Whole-study context: In these data, TCR clusters were largely donor specific. Study-level points and caveats: From day 15 to 85, contracting clones were balanced between CD4 and CD8, whereas later expanders leaned toward CD4+.

TCRdb analysed the 5' RACE reads with MiXCR anew, one entry per CDR3 protein. The repertoire includes roughly 600,000 distinct CDR3 sequences, about a sixth of them detected once, and 12% sits in the top ten. To note about this clonotype: Its matching antigen is unknown.

Germline V gene lookup returns CDR1 SQVTM and CDR2 ANQGSEA. Trimming at V came to 2 bases and at J to 4 bases, leaving 2 bases not matched to a gene. The CDR3 loop spans 12 amino acids. V and J are TRBV29-1 and TRBJ2-7, with TRBD2 matching over 7 bases. The sequencing sample was made of PBMCs or a T cell subset sorted from them (not recorded which). This TCR was sampled from an adult woman who had mild COVID-19 (a few samples of this study predate the infection). Cell type and time point are not known. Here the CDR3 DNA reads TGCAGCGTTGAACTAGCGGAATACGAGCAGTACTTC. This translates into CSVELAEYEQYF.